The rows below give T cell receptor beta chains drawn from one sample of a study of blood T cell repertoires in COVID-19. Sequencing used immunoSEQ multiplex PCR; TCRdb keeps in-frame clones, though not all of them. Among roughly 40,000 clones, approximately 79% were seen once, and the ten largest hold approximately 30%. Sequenced sample: peripheral blood. The receptors were gathered from a woman older than 75 with acute or convalescent COVID-19. CDR3s include the opening cysteine and the closing phenylalanine or tryptophan. A D gene is named only where the DNA matches it firmly. For some rows the clone size is stated as once, few or many, or as a class when expanded; others skip it.

d_call j_call clone_size v_call cdr3_nt cdr3_aa
TRBD2 TRBJ2-1 . TRBV7-3 TGTGCCAGCAGCCGATCCCTAGCGGGAGGCAGCAATGAGCAGTTCTTC CASSRSLAGGSNEQFF
. TRBJ2-1 . TRBV7-9 TGTGCCAGCAGCCCGTGGCGGGCGAACAATGAGCAGTTCTTC CASSPWRANNEQFF
. TRBJ2-1 . TRBV27 TGTGCCAGCGGCCATCGCAGGGAAGTGACGCAGTTCTTC CASGHRREVTQFF
. TRBJ2-2 . TRBV19 TGTGCCAGTAGGAGGGGGCGGGGCACCGGGGAGCTGTTTTTT CASRRGRGTGELFF
. TRBJ1-1 . TRBV5-1 TGCGCCAGCAGCTGGACCGGCGGGGCTGGGAACACTGAAGCTTTCTTT CASSWTGGAGNTEAFF
. TRBJ2-1 . TRBV4-3 TGCGCCAGCAGCCGTAGCGGAGGACACAATGAGCAGTTCTTC CASSRSGGHNEQFF
. TRBJ2-4 . TRBV10-2 TGCGCCAGCAGTGCTCAACAGGTAGCCAAAAACATTCAGTACTTC CASSAQQVAKNIQYF
. TRBJ1-5 . TRBV6-2/TRBV6-3 . CASSSSTGGVQPQHF
. TRBJ1-2 . TRBV15 TGTGCCACCAGCAGAGAAATGGCGTCGGACAATGGTTATGGCTACACCTTC CATSREMASDNGYGYTF
TRBD1 TRBJ2-1 . TRBV7-9 TGTGCCAGCAGCCCGAGACAGGGATGGGATGATGAGCAGTTCTTC CASSPRQGWDDEQFF
. TRBJ2-5 few TRBV2 TGTGCCAGCAGTAGACAGAACCAAGAGACCCAGTACTTC CASSRQNQETQYF
TRBD1 TRBJ1-4 . TRBV6-1 TGTGCCAGCAGTGAACCTGGACAGGGGGGTAGTGAAAAACTGTTTTTT CASSEPGQGGSEKLFF
TRBD1 TRBJ2-2 . TRBV5-1 TGCGCCAGCAGTCGTGCACCGGACAGGGGAAACACCGGGGAGCTGTTTTTT CASSRAPDRGNTGELFF
TRBD1 TRBJ2-1 . TRBV29-1 TGCAGCGTAAACAGGGGGATCAATGAGCAGTTCTTC CSVNRGINEQFF
. TRBJ2-1 . TRBV18 TGTGCCAGCTCACTGGGAGGAGATGAGCAGTTCTTC CASSLGGDEQFF
TRBD2 TRBJ2-7 . TRBV5-4 TGTGCCAGCAGCTCCTTTACTAGCGGGAGCTACGAGCAGTACTTC CASSSFTSGSYEQYF
TRBD2 TRBJ2-1 . TRBV4-1 TGCGCCAGCAGCCAAGTTCTCCAGCGGGAGGGCCAGGACGGCTACAATGAGCAGTTCTTC CASSQVLQREGQDGYNEQFF
. TRBJ1-3 . TRBV12-5 TGTGCTAGTGGTTTGGGAACAGGGACTGGAAACACCATATATTTT CASGLGTGTGNTIYF
TRBD2 TRBJ2-2 . TRBV5-1 TGCGCCAGCAGCCGGGGGGAAGGGAGCAACACCGGGGAGCTGTTTTTT CASSRGEGSNTGELFF
TRBD2 TRBJ2-1 few TRBV14 TGTGCCAGCAGCCAAGACACTAGCGCGCCTTCCTACAATGAGCAGTTCTTC CASSQDTSAPSYNEQFF
TRBD1 TRBJ1-1 . TRBV2 TGTGCCAGCAGTGGAGACAGGGACGACACTGAAGCTTTCTTT CASSGDRDDTEAFF
TRBD1 TRBJ1-1 few TRBV7-9 TGTGCCAGCAACCGAGGACAGGGAGTGAACACTGAAGCTTTCTTT CASNRGQGVNTEAFF
. TRBJ1-5 once TRBV29-1 TGCAGCGTCGCTGATCGGCGGGGGGATCAGCCCCAGCATTTT CSVADRRGDQPQHF
. TRBJ2-7 . TRBV6-1 TGTGCCAGCAGTGAGGGGACGGGGGTCGAGCAGTACTTC CASSEGTGVEQYF
. TRBJ1-4 . TRBV18 TGTGCCAGCTCACCACAACCGATGGGCCAGGGGGAAAAACTGTTTTTT CASSPQPMGQGEKLFF
TRBD2 TRBJ2-7 . TRBV30 TGTGCCTGGCGACTCGGGACTAGCGGGAGAGGTTGGCAGTACTTC CAWRLGTSGRGWQYF
. TRBJ1-2 . TRBV27 TGTGCCAGCAGGTCGTGGTCGGACTCTAACTATGGCTACACCTTC CASRSWSDSNYGYTF
TRBD2 TRBJ2-5 few TRBV3-1/TRBV3-2 TGTGCCAGCAGCCAAATGGGGGAGGGAGAGACCCAGTACTTC CASSQMGEGETQYF
TRBD2 TRBJ2-7 . TRBV18 TGTGCCAGCTCACCACCGGGGAGGGAGGGCCGGGACGAGCAGTACTTC CASSPPGREGRDEQYF
. TRBJ2-2 . TRBV2 TGTGCCAGCAGCTTGGAGTCCCTCAGGGCCGGGGAGCTGTTTTTT CASSLESLRAGELFF
TRBD2 TRBJ2-1 once TRBV15 TGTGCCACCAGCAGAGATAGCGGGTGGGGCAATGAGCAGTTCTTC CATSRDSGWGNEQFF
. TRBJ1-2 . TRBV18 TGTGCCAGCTCACCACGCGACGGACGAGAGGGTGGCTACACCTTC CASSPRDGREGGYTF
TRBD1 TRBJ2-5 . TRBV19 TGTGCCACCCCCCGGGACAGATACTTC CATPRDRYF
TRBD2 TRBJ2-1 . TRBV9 TGTGCCAGCAGCGGTATAAGCGGGAGTAGGTCCTACAATGAGCAGTTCTTC CASSGISGSRSYNEQFF
. TRBJ1-6 . TRBV6-5 TGTGCCAGCAGGATACAGGGATACAATTCACCCCTCCACTTT CASRIQGYNSPLHF
. TRBJ1-1 . TRBV3-1/TRBV3-2 TGTGCCAGCAGCCAATGGGCAGGGTCCAATGTGAACACTGAAGCTTTCTTT CASSQWAGSNVNTEAFF
TRBD1 TRBJ1-5 . TRBV5-6 TGTGCCAGCAGCCTAGGGGGGACAGGGGGCGGTCAGCCCCAGCATTTT CASSLGGTGGGQPQHF
TRBD2 TRBJ2-1 few TRBV11-3 TGTGCCAGCAGCCTAGGGAGGGCTAGCGGGAGTTATGAGCAGTTCTTC CASSLGRASGSYEQFF